The clone carrying this T cell receptor beta chain was seen at least ten times. This CDR3 comprises 16 residues. The germline V gene encodes CDR1 MNHNS and CDR2 SASEGT. V was trimmed by 6 bases and J by 3 bases, leaving 21 bases between them. This entry is derived from a study of T cells in Graves' hyperthyroidism and ophthalmopathy. RNA transcripts served as the template for amplifying TCR beta CDR3 regions. HTBI primers were the set used in a first-round RT-PCR of the TCR CDR3. In TCRdb, the multiplex PCR reads were re-called with MiXCR into one record per CDR3 protein. The table shows 300,000 to 450,000 distinct CDR3 sequences, with more than 12% occurring only once.

The sequence was collected from a woman aged 25 to 39 with Graves' ophthalmopathy. This chain links TRBV6-1 with TRBJ2-7, with D possibly matching TRBD1 (6 bases). Sequences were obtained from blood. CDR3 sequence: CASSRRHRVSGYEQYF. In nucleotides, the CDR3 is TGTGCCAGCAGCCGACGACACAGGGTATCAGGCTACGAGCAGTACTTC.